This TCR beta chain was observed in a study of regulatory T cells in long-lasting Graves disease. As to time point: newly diagnosed GD, antithyroid drugs for less than 3 months. PBMC RNA served as the TCR library source. To make TCR beta libraries, researchers used iRepertoire HTBI primers and Arm-PCR of CDR3 regions. TCRdb reanalysed the multiplex PCR reads using MiXCR and keeps one entry per CDR3 protein. The data show fewer than 550,000 distinct CDR3 sequences, 15% to 20% seen once. Regarding the study as a whole: There was favoring of TRBV28, TRBJ1-2 and TRBJ2-5 in persistent disease.

Germline V gene sequence: CDR1 MGHRA, CDR2 YSYEKL. V lost 0 bases and J 9 bases, leaving 12 bases between the germline ends. The CDR3 spans 14 residues. Concerning this clonotype: Its matching antigen is unknown.

Separately, the same data were catalogued under a study of T cells in Graves' hyperthyroidism and ophthalmopathy. That paper states: A lack of ophthalmopathy progression within 18 months defined stable Graves' hyperthyroidism. A model of 13 V-J features distinguished ophthalmopathy from stable hyperthyroidism.

The source material was peripheral blood mononuclear cells (PBMCs), sampled at new diagnosis, from a patient treated with antithyroid drugs. This receptor was obtained from a woman in her forties or fifties with Graves disease. The genes are TRBV4-1 and TRBJ1-5; D gene uncertain. The CDR3 nucleotides are TGCGCCAGCAGCCAAGAACGGTCGGATTGGCCCCAGCATTTT. Its translation: CASSQERSDWPQHF.